The entry below gives a single TCR beta chain sequence along with its context. J gave up 12 bases and V 6 bases, and 22 bases lay outside the gene matches. Germline V gene data show CDR1 as MGHDK and CDR2 as SYGVNS. CDR3 length: 17 residues. These data belong to a study of cytotoxic CD8 clonotypes in ibrutinib-treated CLL. Targeted sequencing depth ranged from 1 in 200,000 to 1 in 1 million T cells. Assay: immunoSEQ multiplex PCR; the TCRdb copy retains only in-frame clones and omits some. The sample carries roughly 250,000 clones, 70% recorded once. V and J are TRBV25-1 and TRBJ2-1, with TRBD2 identical over 8 bases. This sample comprised PBMCs, obtained after 24 months of ibrutinib treatment. The receptor was derived from a human donor with chronic lymphocytic leukemia. The CDR3 protein is CASRETGRGRPIGGQFF. CDR3 nucleotide sequence: TGTGCCAGCAGGGAGACCGGGCGCGGGAGGCCGATTGGTGGGCAGTTCTTC.